The 18 T cell receptor beta chains reported below all come from one sample, sequenced in a study of cytomegalovirus exposure and HLA in healthy donors. With 60 Vbeta and 13 Jbeta primers, the PCR was carried out. Profiling relied on immunoSEQ multiplex PCR, and the TCRdb table lists in-frame clones only, not all of them. The sample shows about 120,000 clones, roughly three fifths of them seen only once. Sequencing input: PBMCs. The receptors stem from a man aged 35 to 55 in good health and CMV-seropositive.

This clone was detected a few times. V gene TRBV27 combines with J gene TRBJ2-1; a weak D match, TRBD2 (6 bases). V gave up 2 bases and J gave up 4 bases, with 12 bases separating them. Looked up from germline, CDR1 is MNHEY and CDR2 is SMNVEV (reference sequence). This CDR3 is built from 15 residues. The CDR3 sequence is CASSLVGTQYNEQFF. Here the CDR3 DNA reads TGTGCCAGCAGTTTAGTGGGGACTCAGTACAATGAGCAGTTCTTC.

The chain has TRBV7-3 and TRBJ2-2; D ambiguous. The CDR3 runs to 13 residues. From germline, CDR1 is SGHTA and CDR2 FQGTGA. The V and J ends lost 2 bases and 1 base respectively, with 2 bases between them. The CDR3 DNA reads as TGTGCCAGCAGCTTACTGAACACCGGGGAGCTGTTTTTT. It is translated as CASSLLNTGELFF.

This clone appeared a single time. The gene calls are TRBV7-2 and TRBJ1-1, with 7 nucleotides matching TRBD1. This CDR3 is 13 amino acids long. Germline V gives CDR1 SGHTA, CDR2 FQGNSA. V lost 1 base and J lost 11; bases outside the gene matches: 7. In nucleotides, the CDR3 is TGTGCCAGCAGCTTAGGCACAGGGGATTTGGCTTTCTTT. As protein: CASSLGTGDLAFF.

This clone was seen only a few times. CDR3 DNA sequence: TGTGCCAGCAGCTTGGGTAGCGGGAGGACTTACCAAGAGACCCAGTACTTC. Its translation: CASSLGSGRTYQETQYF. This chain connects TRBV27 to TRBJ2-5; TRBD2 matches 10 bases. Germline CDR1 reads MNHEY; CDR2 reads SMNVEV (reference sequence). CDR3 length: 17 residues. The V and J ends lost 6 bases and 0 bases, in that order; junction bases with no gene match: 10.

V gene TRBV10-1 combines with J gene TRBJ2-7; the D gene is possibly TRBD1 (5 bases). Germline V gene data show CDR1 as WNHNN and CDR2 as SYGVQD (reference sequence). The CDR3 is 14 amino acids. The V gene lost 1 base and the J gene lost 5 bases, with 12 bases spanning the gap. CDR3 residues: CASSEFRTPHEQYF. Written as DNA, the CDR3 is TGCGCCAGCAGTGAGTTTAGGACACCCCACGAGCAGTACTTC.

The chain employs TRBV28 and TRBJ1-2; tentative D call: TRBD1 (5 bases). Per germline, CDR1 MDHEN and CDR2 SYDVKM. The V and J ends lost 6 bases and 6 bases respectively, with 20 bases between them. The CDR3 covers 15 residues. Here the CDR3 DNA reads TGTGCCAGCAGCGACCCCTCGACAGTACGAGATGGCTACACCTTC. As protein: CASSDPSTVRDGYTF.

The J gene is TRBJ2-2, the V gene TRBV13, with 12 bases that match TRBD2. The germline CDR1 and CDR2 sequences are PRHDT and FYEKMQ (reference sequence). With V trimmed by 5 bases and J by 3 bases, 7 bases remained unmatched. This CDR3 has 17 amino acids. CDR3 nucleotide sequence: TGTGCCAGCAGCCTCCTACTAGCGGGGGGCGACACCGGGGAGCTGTTTTTT. This encodes CASSLLLAGGDTGELFF. The whole variable domain, remainder taken from reference TRBV13 and TRBJ2-2, is AAGVIQSPRHLIKEKRETATLKCYPIPRHDTVYWYQQGPGQDPQFLISFYEKMQSDKGSIPDRFSAQQFSDYHSELNMSSLELGDSALYFCASSLLLAGGDTGELFFGEGSRLTVL.

Turning to this clone: This sample includes further DNA sequences coding for the same CDR3. The V and J genes are TRBV25-1 and TRBJ2-3; 7 nucleotides agree with TRBD1. The CDR3 has 16 amino acids. Germline-derived CDR1 and CDR2 are MGHDK and SYGVNS. V gave up 3 bases and J gave up 9 bases; unmatched junction bases: 15. CDR3 protein: CASSDILTGMTDTQYF. Written as DNA, the CDR3 is TGTGCCAGCAGTGACATCCTGACAGGGATGACGGACACGCAGTATTTT.

This chain connects TRBV28 to TRBJ1-2; 8 bases are shared with TRBD1. Germline lookup yields CDR1 MDHEN and CDR2 SYDVKM. After removal of 6 bases from V and 6 bases from J, the junction contained 9 bases not matched to a gene. The CDR3 is 14 amino acids. In DNA, the CDR3 is TGTGCCAGCAGCTCAGGACAGGGAGGCAATGGCTACACCTTC. Translated: CASSSGQGGNGYTF.

The chain is built from TRBV7-6 and TRBJ2-5; the match to TRBD1 covers 7 bases. CDR3 length equals 15 residues. V was clipped by 3 bases and J by 5 bases; unmatched bases: 9. Per the germline V gene, CDR1 is SGHVS and CDR2 is FNYEAQ. In nucleotides, the CDR3 is TGTGCCAGCAGCTTTTCGACAGGGTGGTATGAGACCCAGTACTTC. It translates to CASSFSTGWYETQYF.

The chain carries TRBV6-5 and TRBJ2-5, with D tentatively TRBD1 (6 bases). The end of the DNA fits TRBJ2-7 better, so the J call may be wrong. The CDR3 is made up of 14 amino acids. Germline V CDR1 and CDR2: MNHEY, SVGAGI. CDR3 nucleotide sequence: TGTGCCAGCAGTTATGCGACAGGATCCTACGAGCAGTACTTC. It translates to CASSYATGSYEQYF.

The chain combines TRBV6-5 with TRBJ1-1; TRBD1 is a possible D gene (5 bases). CDR1 is MNHEY and CDR2 is SVGAGI in the germline V gene. The CDR3 runs 15 residues. Trimming removed 0 bases from V and 1 base from J, with 9 bases in between. The CDR3 is CASSYSGHPNTEAFF. For the CDR3, the DNA is TGTGCCAGCAGTTACTCAGGACACCCGAACACTGAAGCTTTCTTT.

CDR3 in amino acids: CASSLSGGSRYGYTF. CDR3 DNA sequence: TGTGCCAGCAGCCTCTCAGGAGGCTCTAGGTATGGCTACACCTTC. V and J are TRBV11-2 and TRBJ1-2; D remains ambiguous. Germline CDR1 reads SGHAT; CDR2 reads FQNNGV. The CDR3 contains 15 residues. The ends were cut back, 5 bases at V and 5 bases at J, with 18 bases in the middle.

This clone was seen a single time. The chain has TRBV5-1 and TRBJ2-1, with 8 bases lining up with TRBD1. The CDR3 consists of 17 residues. Per the germline V gene, CDR1 is SGHRS and CDR2 is YFSETQ. The J segment lost 5 bases and the V segment lost 5 bases, leaving 15 bases of the junction unmatched. The DNA for the CDR3 is TGCGCCAGCAGTCGGACAGGGCCCAATCCCTATGACAATGAGCAGTTCTTC. Its protein product is CASSRTGPNPYDNEQFF.

There are a few counts of this clone. The chain joins TRBV9 to TRBJ2-3; D possibly corresponds to TRBD2 (5 bases). The V end lost 0 bases, the J end lost 3 bases, and 11 bases lay between the germline ends. CDR1 SGDLS and CDR2 YYNGEE come from the germline V gene. This CDR3 is 15 amino acids long. In nucleotides, the CDR3 is TGTGCCAGCAGCGTAGGCGTGGGAGAGACAGATACGCAGTATTTT. Amino acid sequence: CASSVGVGETDTQYF.

The chain is built from TRBV5-4 and TRBJ2-1, with D possibly matching TRBD1 (5 bases). The length of the CDR3 is 15 residues. V gave up 1 base and J gave up 7 bases, with 15 bases separating them. Germline CDR1 and CDR2: SGHNT and YYREEE (reference sequence). In DNA form, the CDR3 reads TGTGCCAGCAGCTTGCAGGGTAGTACTGTTAATGAGCAGTTCTTC. It translates to CASSLQGSTVNEQFF.

V is TRBV29-1 and J is TRBJ2-3; D possibly corresponds to TRBD2 (5 bases). The CDR3 length is 13 residues. Trimming pared 7 bases from V and 4 bases from J, leaving 15 bases between. CDR1 and CDR2 from the germline V gene are SQVTM and ANQGSEA. CDR3 amino acids: CSGRGGSADTQYF. The DNA for the CDR3 is TGCAGCGGACGTGGCGGGTCAGCAGATACGCAGTATTTT.

J is TRBJ2-3 and V is TRBV18, with 7 bases lining up with TRBD2. Losses at the gene ends were 2 bases for V and 4 bases for J; bases not matched to a gene: 3. The CDR3 runs 14 residues. Looked up from germline, CDR1 is KGHSH and CDR2 is LQKENI. The CDR3 is CASSPGRAPDTQYF. CDR3 in DNA: TGTGCCAGCTCACCAGGGAGGGCCCCAGATACGCAGTATTTT.